The 8 T cell receptor beta chains given below trace back to one sample, sequenced in a study of blood T cells in healthy people across ages. Together with a sample-barcoded 5' primer, a J-beta primer mix was included in a second PCR lasting about 7 to 11 cycles. TCRdb passed the 5' RACE reads through MiXCR, listing each CDR3 protein once. This sample yields about 1,000,000 distinct CDR3 sequences, of which over 35% are seen a single time; approximately 17% belongs to the top ten. Sequenced material: blood. Every receptor here comes from a woman aged 55 to 70 in good health.

This sequence joins TRBV6-5 and TRBJ2-5; the match to TRBD2 covers 7 bases. The J call may be in error: the DNA end matches TRBJ2-7 better. CDR3 length: 15 residues. Germline V gene data show CDR1 as MNHEY and CDR2 as SVGAGI. The CDR3 DNA reads TGTGCCAGCAGTTACACCAGCGGGAAGGTCTACGAGCAGTACTTC. Its translation is CASSYTSGKVYEQYF.

V gene TRBV12-3 or TRBV12-4 combines with J gene TRBJ1-4; 10 bases are shared with TRBD1. The CDR3 contains 16 residues. With V trimmed by 7 bases and J by 1 base, 6 bases remained unmatched. CDR3 nucleotides: TGTGCCAGCAAAAGCGGACAGGGGGTAACTAATGAAAAACTGTTTTTT. This sequence encodes CASKSGQGVTNEKLFF.

This sequence joins TRBV12-5 and TRBJ2-7; D ambiguous. Germline lookup yields CDR1 LGHNT and CDR2 FRNRAP. The CDR3 runs 15 residues. The V end lost 4 bases, the J end lost 6 bases, and 19 bases lay between the germline ends. Here the CDR3 reads CASGSLSETRREQYF. CDR3 bases: TGTGCTAGTGGTTCCCTGTCCGAAACGAGGCGCGAGCAGTACTTC.

This clonotype was counted a few times. J is TRBJ2-7 and V is TRBV29-1, with D tentatively TRBD2 (7 bases). This CDR3 comprises 15 residues. CDR1 is SQVTM, CDR2 ANQGSEA, per germline. Trimming shortened V by 8 bases and J by 3 bases, and 23 bases separated the two germline ends. CDR3 protein: CSSLGGGSGGYEQYF. The CDR3 DNA reads as TGCAGCTCATTAGGGGGGGGGTCTGGGGGCTACGAGCAGTACTTC.

The chain recombines TRBV27 with TRBJ2-3, with D uncertain. Germline V CDR1 and CDR2: MNHEY, SMNVEV (reference sequence). The CDR3 runs 13 residues. The V end was cut by 5 bases, the J end by 1 base, with 7 bases between. Here the CDR3 reads CASSMIGTDTQYF. CDR3 DNA: TGTGCCAGCAGTATGATTGGCACAGATACGCAGTATTTT.

This clonotype was counted at least ten times. CDR3 bases: TGTGCCAGCAGTCCCAGGGGGAGAGAGACCCAGTACTTC. Its translation is CASSPRGRETQYF. The gene calls are TRBV27 and TRBJ2-5, with TRBD1 matching 7 bases. The CDR3 totals 13 residues. CDR1 is MNHEY and CDR2 is SMNVEV in the germline V gene (reference sequence). V shed 5 bases and J 4 bases; nucleotides not matched to a gene: 4.

This clonotype was recorded at least ten times. The rearrangement links TRBV7-9 to TRBJ2-5, with TRBD1 matching 9 bases. V was clipped by 6 bases and J by 3 bases; unmatched bases: 5. This CDR3 has 14 amino acids. The germline gives CDR1 SEHNR, CDR2 FQNEAQ (reference sequence). The CDR3 loop reads CASSPRTGEETQYF. The CDR3 nucleotides are TGTGCCAGCAGTCCCCGGACAGGGGAAGAGACCCAGTACTTC.

This chain links TRBV7-6 with TRBJ2-7, with D perhaps matching TRBD1 or TRBD2 (7 bases each). Looked up from germline, CDR1 is SGHVS and CDR2 is FNYEAQ. The CDR3 length is 15 residues. V lost 4 bases and J lost 3, with 16 bases in between. The CDR3 nucleotides read TGTGCCAGCAGCTCGCAGGGGGGGGGATTCTACGAGCAGTACTTC. Translation gives CASSSQGGGFYEQYF.